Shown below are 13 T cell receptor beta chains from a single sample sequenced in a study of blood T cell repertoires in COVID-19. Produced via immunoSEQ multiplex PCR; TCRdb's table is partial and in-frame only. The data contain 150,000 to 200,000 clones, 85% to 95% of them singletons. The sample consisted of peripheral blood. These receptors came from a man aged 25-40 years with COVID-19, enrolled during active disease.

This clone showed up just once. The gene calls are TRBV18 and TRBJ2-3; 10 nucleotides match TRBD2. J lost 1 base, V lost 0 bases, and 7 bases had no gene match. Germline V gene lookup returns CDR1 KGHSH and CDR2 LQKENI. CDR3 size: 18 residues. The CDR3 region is CASSPPGAGGPGTDTQYF. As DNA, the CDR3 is TGTGCCAGCTCACCACCGGGAGCGGGGGGGCCGGGCACAGATACGCAGTATTTT.

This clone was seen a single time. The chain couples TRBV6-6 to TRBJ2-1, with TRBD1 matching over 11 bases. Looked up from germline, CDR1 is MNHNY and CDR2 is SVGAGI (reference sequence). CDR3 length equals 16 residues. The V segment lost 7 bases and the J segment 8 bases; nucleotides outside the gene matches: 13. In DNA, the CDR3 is TGTGCCAGCACCAACCGGAAGGGACAGGGGGTCTATGAGCAGTTCTTC. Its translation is CASTNRKGQGVYEQFF.

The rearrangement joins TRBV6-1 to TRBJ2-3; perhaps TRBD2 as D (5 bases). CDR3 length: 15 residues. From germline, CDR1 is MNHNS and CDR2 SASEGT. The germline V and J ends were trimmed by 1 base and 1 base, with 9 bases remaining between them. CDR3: CASSEDGLRTDTQYF. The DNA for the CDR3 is TGTGCCAGCAGTGAAGACGGACTTCGCACAGATACGCAGTATTTT.

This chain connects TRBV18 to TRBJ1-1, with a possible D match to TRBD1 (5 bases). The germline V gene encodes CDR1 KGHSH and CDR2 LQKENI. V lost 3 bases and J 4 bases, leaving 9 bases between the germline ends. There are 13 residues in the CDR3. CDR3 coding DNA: TGTGCCAGCTCACCGGCTCAGGGCACTGAAGCTTTCTTT. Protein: CASSPAQGTEAFF.

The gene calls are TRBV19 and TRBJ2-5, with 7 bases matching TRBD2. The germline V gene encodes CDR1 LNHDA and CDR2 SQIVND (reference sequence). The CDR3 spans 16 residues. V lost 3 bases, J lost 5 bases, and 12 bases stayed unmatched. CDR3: CASSIGPPRGVETQYF. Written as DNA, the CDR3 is TGTGCCAGTAGTATTGGACCTCCTCGGGGGGTGGAGACCCAGTACTTC.

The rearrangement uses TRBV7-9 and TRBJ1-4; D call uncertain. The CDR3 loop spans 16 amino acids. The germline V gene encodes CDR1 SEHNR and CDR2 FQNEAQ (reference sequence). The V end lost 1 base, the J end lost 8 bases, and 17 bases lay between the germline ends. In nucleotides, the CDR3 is TGTGCCAGCAGCTTAGGTCCGCGACGGATGGAGGAAAAACTGTTTTTT. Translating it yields CASSLGPRRMEEKLFF.

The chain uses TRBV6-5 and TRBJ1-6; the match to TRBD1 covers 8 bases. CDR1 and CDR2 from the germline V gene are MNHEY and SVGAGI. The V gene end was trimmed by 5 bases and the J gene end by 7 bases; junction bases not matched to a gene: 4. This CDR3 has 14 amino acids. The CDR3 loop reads CASSPRTGNSPLHF. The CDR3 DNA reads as TGTGCCAGCAGTCCACGGACAGGGAATTCACCCCTCCACTTT.

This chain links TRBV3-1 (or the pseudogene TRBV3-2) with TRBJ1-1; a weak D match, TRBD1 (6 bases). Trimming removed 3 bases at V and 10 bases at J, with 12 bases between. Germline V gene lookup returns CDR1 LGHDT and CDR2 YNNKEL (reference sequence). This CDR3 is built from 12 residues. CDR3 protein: CASSQAQGRAFF. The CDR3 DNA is TGTGCCAGCAGCCAGGCACAGGGCAGAGCTTTCTTT.

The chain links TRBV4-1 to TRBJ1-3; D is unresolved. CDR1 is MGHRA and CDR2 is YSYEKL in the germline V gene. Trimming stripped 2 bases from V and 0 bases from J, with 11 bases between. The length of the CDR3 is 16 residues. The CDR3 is CASSQFRTISGNTIYF. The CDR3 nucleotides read TGCGCCAGCAGCCAATTCAGAACAATCTCTGGAAACACCATATATTTT.

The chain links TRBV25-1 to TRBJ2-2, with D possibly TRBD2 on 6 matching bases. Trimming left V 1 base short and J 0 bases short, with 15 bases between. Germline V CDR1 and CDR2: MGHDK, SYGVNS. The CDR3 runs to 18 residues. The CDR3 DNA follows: TGTGCCAGCAGTGAATTGGTGGGGGGTACCTCGAACACCGGGGAGCTGTTTTTT. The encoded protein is CASSELVGGTSNTGELFF.

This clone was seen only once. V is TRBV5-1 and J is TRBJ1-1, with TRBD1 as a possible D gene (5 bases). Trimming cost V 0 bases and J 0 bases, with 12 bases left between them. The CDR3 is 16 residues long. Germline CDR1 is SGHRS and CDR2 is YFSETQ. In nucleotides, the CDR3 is TGCGCCAGCAGCTTGGAGCCAGGGCCCATGAACACTGAAGCTTTCTTT. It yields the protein CASSLEPGPMNTEAFF.

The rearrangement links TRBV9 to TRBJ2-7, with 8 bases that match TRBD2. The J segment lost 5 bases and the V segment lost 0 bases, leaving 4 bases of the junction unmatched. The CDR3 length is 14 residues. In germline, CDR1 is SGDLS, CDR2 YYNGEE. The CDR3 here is CASSVGLAPHEQYF. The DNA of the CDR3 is TGTGCCAGCAGCGTAGGACTAGCGCCCCACGAGCAGTACTTC. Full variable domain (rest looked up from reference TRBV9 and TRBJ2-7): DSGVTQTPKHLITATGQRVTLRCSPRSGDLSVYWYQQSLDQGLQFLIQYYNGEERAKGNILERFSAQQFPDLHSELNLSSLELGDSALYFCASSVGLAPHEQYFGPGTRLTVT.

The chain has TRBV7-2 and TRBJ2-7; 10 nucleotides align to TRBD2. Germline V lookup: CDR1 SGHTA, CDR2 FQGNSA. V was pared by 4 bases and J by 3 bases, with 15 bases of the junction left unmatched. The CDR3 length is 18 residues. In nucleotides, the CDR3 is TGTGCCAGCAGCTCCACCGGGTATAGCGGGGGGAGAAACTACGAGCAGTACTTC. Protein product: CASSSTGYSGGRNYEQYF.